This TCR beta chain was obtained from a study of blood T cell repertoires in COVID-19. Study context: The analysed material was cDNA or gDNA that came from T cells, B-cell-depleted T cells, or PBMCs.

The CDR3 length is 15 residues. The germline gives CDR1 SNHLY, CDR2 FYNNEI. The ends were cut back, 3 bases at V and 2 bases at J, with 11 bases in the middle. The method was immunoSEQ multiplex PCR; TCRdb's version includes in-frame clones alone and lacks a portion of them. This table holds 250,000 to 350,000 clones, about four fifths found once. It was during active infection that Seattle patients were enrolled and then longitudinally followed. The TCR was taken from a human donor with COVID-19, enrolled during active disease. The donor label of this sample is uncertain. This chain joins TRBV2 and TRBJ1-5, with D hard to call. The sample consisted of peripheral blood. The CDR3 sequence: CASSDSTRGNQPQHF. DNA of the CDR3: TGTGCCAGCAGTGACAGTACGAGGGGCAATCAGCCCCAGCATTTT. Together with reference TRBV2 and TRBJ1-5, the CDR3 gives the full variable domain: EPEVTQTPSHQVTQMGQEVILRCVPISNHLYFYWYRQILGQKVEFLVSFYNNEISEKSEIFDDQFSVERPDGSNFTLKIRSTKLEDSAMYFCASSDSTRGNQPQHFGDGTRLSIL.